This T cell receptor (beta chain) came from a study of blood T cell repertoires in COVID-19. The overall study: COVID-19 samples from acute and convalescent phases originated in the United States, Italy and Spain. The cDNA or gDNA used as material had been derived from T cells, B-cell-depleted T cells, or PBMCs.

This CDR3 contains 16 residues. Germline CDR1 MNHEY, CDR2 SMNVEV (reference sequence). Trimming left V 5 bases short and J 7 bases short, with 18 bases between. In the authors' workflow: By means of reference gene primer amplification, nucleated cell counts were estimated. Clones were read by immunoSEQ multiplex PCR, and TCRdb kept only the in-frame ones, dropping some. Clonal size and the V and J genes are those of that table, whereas D and trimming came from the DNA. This table holds roughly 250,000 clones, 81% found once. The clonotype originates from a woman in her fifties or sixties with active or convalescent COVID-19. Specimen: peripheral blood. This chain connects TRBV27 to TRBJ1-6; D might be TRBD1 (6 bases). Here the CDR3 reads CASSPRWQGRNSPLHF. In DNA, the CDR3 is TGTGCCAGCAGTCCCCGGTGGCAGGGGAGAAATTCACCCCTCCACTTT.